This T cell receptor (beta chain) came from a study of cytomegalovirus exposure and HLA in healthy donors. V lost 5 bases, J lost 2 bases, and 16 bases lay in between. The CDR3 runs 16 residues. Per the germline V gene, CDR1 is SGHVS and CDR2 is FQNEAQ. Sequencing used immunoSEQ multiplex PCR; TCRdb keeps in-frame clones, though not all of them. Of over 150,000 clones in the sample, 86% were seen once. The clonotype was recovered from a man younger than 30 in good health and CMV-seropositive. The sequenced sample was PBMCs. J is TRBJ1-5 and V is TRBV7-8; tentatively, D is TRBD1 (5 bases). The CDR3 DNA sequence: TGTGCCAGCAGCAAAACCAGGGTTGTTGGCAATCAGCCCCAGCATTTT. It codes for CASSKTRVVGNQPQHF.